This record looks at one T cell receptor beta chain sequence and its context. The data originate from a study of early T cells in non-severe SARS-CoV-2 infection. Across the whole study: Chains were unpaired, as sequencing was done on bulk RNA from unsorted whole blood.

The CDR3 length is 15 residues. Unmatched junction bases numbered 9, after V lost 5 bases and J lost 4 bases. Germline CDR1 and CDR2: SGHNT and YENEEA. TCRdb called the 5' RACE reads again in MiXCR, with one record for every CDR3 protein. The sample consists of some 78,000 distinct CDR3 sequences, roughly 13% of them appearing once. This clonotype was obtained from an adult who was a healthcare worker with PCR-confirmed SARS-CoV-2 infection or an uninfected control (not recorded which). The V call is TRBV11-3, the J call TRBJ2-3; the match to TRBD2 covers 7 bases. The source material was whole blood. In DNA, the CDR3 is TGTGCCAGCAGCGACTCACCGGGACTATCAGATACGCAGTATTTT. Encoded protein: CASSDSPGLSDTQYF. The full variable domain, with the rest looked up from reference TRBV11-3 and TRBJ2-3, is EAGVVQSPRYKIIEKKQPVAFWCNPISGHNTLYWYLQNLGQGPELLIRYENEEAVDDSQLPKDRFSAERLKGVDSTLKIQPAELGDSAVYLCASSDSPGLSDTQYFGPGTRLTVL.